One and the same sample provided the 11 T cell receptor beta chains below, sequenced in a study of OX40 agonist ivuxolimab in advanced cancers. Produced via immunoSEQ multiplex PCR; TCRdb's table is partial and in-frame only. The data hold some 40,000 clones, with roughly 87% observed a single time. Sequences were derived from CD4+ or CD8+ T cells sorted from blood, sampled in a trial of the OX40 agonist ivuxolimab. The receptors were gathered from an adult with an advanced solid tumor such as melanoma, head and neck, liver or kidney cancer.

The CDR3 DNA reads as TGCAGCGTTGAAGGGACTGGCCCCGAGCAGTACTTC. As protein: CSVEGTGPEQYF. V gene TRBV29-1 combines with J gene TRBJ2-7; possibly TRBD2 for D (5 bases). Deletions cut 1 base from V and 6 bases from J, with 10 bases between. This CDR3 contains 12 residues. CDR1 is SQVTM, CDR2 ANQGSEA, per germline.

This sequence joins TRBV10-3 and TRBJ2-5; a possible D gene is TRBD1 (6 bases). The J call may not be correct, given that the DNA end is closer to TRBJ2-7. The CDR3 runs to 15 residues. Germline V gene data show CDR1 as ENHRY and CDR2 as SYGVKD. The CDR3 is CAISDKTTGSYEQYF. CDR3 DNA: TGTGCCATCAGTGATAAAACGACAGGATCCTACGAGCAGTACTTC.

The CDR3: CATQPGLAGTDTQYF. Here the CDR3 DNA reads TGTGCCACGCAACCCGGACTAGCGGGCACAGATACGCAGTATTTT. The rearrangement uses TRBV6-5 and TRBJ2-3; TRBD2 aligns across 10 bases. Germline CDR1 and CDR2: MNHEY and SVGAGI. The junction had 8 bases not matched to a gene; V was cut back by 10 bases and J by 1 base. This CDR3 contains 15 residues.

This chain joins TRBV7-6 and TRBJ1-3; D uncertain. CDR1 is SGHVS, CDR2 FNYEAQ, per germline. The CDR3 consists of 14 residues. V was shortened by 5 bases and J by 0 bases, with 8 bases between the two germline ends. CDR3 loop: CASSPWSSGNTIYF. The CDR3 region has the DNA TGTGCCAGCAGCCCATGGAGCTCTGGAAACACCATATATTTT.

This chain joins TRBV18 and TRBJ1-6; D gene uncertain. The V end was cut by 0 bases, the J end by 7 bases, with 10 bases between. Germline loops: CDR1 KGHSH, CDR2 LQKENI. This CDR3 has 15 residues. Here the CDR3 DNA reads TGTGCCAGCTCACCACCGTCAGGAGAAAATTCACCCCTCCACTTT. This gives the protein CASSPPSGENSPLHF.

This clone was seen only a few times. This sequence joins TRBV6-1 and TRBJ2-1, with unresolved D. The CDR3 is made up of 12 amino acids. Germline CDR1 and CDR2: MNHNS and SASEGT. Trimming took 7 bases from V and 3 from J, leaving 7 bases between them. CDR3 region: CASTSDYNEQFF. CDR3 bases: TGTGCCAGCACGTCGGACTACAATGAGCAGTTCTTC.

The rearrangement uses TRBV6-1 and TRBJ2-5; 7 bases fit TRBD1. Trimming at V came to 4 bases and at J to 1 base, leaving 3 bases not matched to a gene. This CDR3 is built from 14 residues. Germline CDR1 MNHNS, CDR2 SASEGT. The CDR3: CASSAGDSQETQYF. The CDR3 nucleotides read TGTGCCAGCAGTGCCGGGGACAGCCAAGAGACCCAGTACTTC.

The rearrangement joins TRBV25-1 to TRBJ2-5; D uncertain. The CDR3 has 10 residues. Trimming removed 7 bases from V and 4 bases from J, with 4 bases in between. The germline gives CDR1 MGHDK, CDR2 SYGVNS. The CDR3 region has the DNA TGTGCCAGCAAGGGAGAGACCCAGTACTTC. Its protein product is CASKGETQYF. Full variable domain (missing parts from reference TRBV25-1 and TRBJ2-5): EADIYQTPRYLVIGTGKKITLECSQTMGHDKMYWYQQDPGMELHLIHYSYGVNSTEKGDLSSESTVSRIRTEHFPLTLESARPSHTSQYLCASKGETQYFGPGTRLLVL.

The chain couples TRBV11-2 to TRBJ2-2; 10 bases agree with TRBD2. V lost 5 bases and J lost 4; bases outside the gene matches: 7. The CDR3 extends over 16 amino acids. CDR1 and CDR2 (germline): SGHAT, FQNNGV. In nucleotides, the CDR3 is TGTGCCAGCAGCCCCCCCCAGCGGGGGGGCACCGGGGAGCTGTTTTTT. The encoded protein is CASSPPQRGGTGELFF.

The chain is built from TRBV11-1 and TRBJ2-5; maybe TRBD1 (6 bases). The CDR3 totals 16 residues. Germline CDR1 reads SGHAT; CDR2 reads FQDESV (reference sequence). With 1 base removed from V and 3 bases from J, the gap between germline ends came to 15 bases. The DNA of the CDR3 is TGTGCCAGCAGCTTAGAGGTTGGGACATTGGAAGAGACCCAGTACTTC. The encoded protein is CASSLEVGTLEETQYF.

This chain connects TRBV27 to TRBJ2-7; D is undetermined. V was shortened by 2 bases and J by 2 bases, with 7 bases between the two germline ends. Germline-derived CDR1 and CDR2 are MNHEY and SMNVEV (reference sequence). The CDR3 consists of 13 residues. The CDR3 is CASSLHSTYEQYF. DNA for the CDR3: TGTGCCAGCAGTTTACACTCAACCTACGAGCAGTACTTC.